This T cell receptor (beta chain) was observed in a study of T cell responses to AZD1222 COVID-19 vaccine. Findings of the study overall: Seropositive AZD1222 recipients at baseline numbered only six or seven.

In the case of this clone: Antigen: not known. Compared with germline, one end of the junction differs, possibly owing to a read error.

Profiled with immunoSEQ multiplex PCR; TCRdb holds only in-frame clones, not every one. The data show roughly 180,000 clones, just over 85% seen once. Germline assignment: CDR1 KGHSH and CDR2 LQKENI. The CDR3 loop spans 13 amino acids. The rearrangement uses TRBV18 and TRBJ1-2; D unclear. The receptor comes from an adult in good health. The sequencing used peripheral blood, collected on day 0 of AZD1222 vaccination. CDR3 amino acids: CATSKEVLYGYTF. The CDR3 DNA reads as TGTGCCACCTCAAAGGAGGTATTGTATGGCTACACCTTC.